This paragraph reports one TCR beta chain. The sample belongs to a study of blood T cell repertoires in COVID-19. Libraries were prepared by immunoSEQ multiplex PCR; TCRdb keeps only in-frame clonotypes and omits some of them. The repertoire has about 170,000 clones, just under 85% of them found once; the top ten carry about a fifth. This TCR derives from a woman aged 80 or over with acute or convalescent COVID-19. Sequencing used peripheral blood.

The CDR3 loop reads CASSLRGRVATGELFF. Written as DNA, the CDR3 is TGTGCCAGCAGCTTAAGGGGCAGGGTGGCAACCGGGGAGCTGTTTTTT. This chain links TRBV7-9 with TRBJ2-2; a weak D match, TRBD1 (5 bases). Germline V lookup: CDR1 SEHNR, CDR2 FQNEAQ (reference sequence). CDR3 size: 16 residues. The ends were cut back, 2 bases at V and 5 bases at J, with 15 bases in the middle. The full variable domain, its missing parts supplied by reference TRBV7-9 and TRBJ2-2, is DTGVSQNPRHKITKRGQNVTFRCDPISEHNRLYWYRQTLGQGPEFLTYFQNEAQLEKSRLLSDRFSAERPKGSFSTLEIQRTEQGDSAMYLCASSLRGRVATGELFFGEGSRLTVL.